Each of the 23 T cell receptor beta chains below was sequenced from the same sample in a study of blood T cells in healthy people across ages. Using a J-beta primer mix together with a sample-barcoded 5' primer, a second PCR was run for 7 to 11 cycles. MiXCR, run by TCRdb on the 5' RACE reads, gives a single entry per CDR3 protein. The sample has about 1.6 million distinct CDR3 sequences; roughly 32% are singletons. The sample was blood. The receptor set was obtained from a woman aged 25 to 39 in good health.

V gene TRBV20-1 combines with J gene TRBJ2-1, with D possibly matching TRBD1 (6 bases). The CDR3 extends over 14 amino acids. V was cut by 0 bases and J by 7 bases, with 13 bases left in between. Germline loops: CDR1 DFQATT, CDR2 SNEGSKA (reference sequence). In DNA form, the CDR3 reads TGCAGTGCTAGAGAACTAAGGGGGTCGAATGAGCAGTTCTTC. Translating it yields CSARELRGSNEQFF.

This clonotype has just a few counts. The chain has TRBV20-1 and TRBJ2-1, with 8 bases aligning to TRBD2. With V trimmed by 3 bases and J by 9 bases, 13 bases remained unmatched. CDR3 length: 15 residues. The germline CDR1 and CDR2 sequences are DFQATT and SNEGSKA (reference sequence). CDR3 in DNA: TGCAGTGCTAGGACGGGACTAAGCGGGAGACCTGAGCAGTTCTTC. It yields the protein CSARTGLSGRPEQFF.

The CDR3 DNA sequence: TGTGCCAGCTGGACGGGGGATAATGGCTACACCTTC. This translates into CASWTGDNGYTF. This chain joins TRBV27 and TRBJ1-2; D is perhaps TRBD1 (5 bases). This CDR3 comprises 12 residues. V was trimmed by 8 bases and J by 6 bases, leaving 13 bases between them. Germline CDR1 MNHEY, CDR2 SMNVEV (reference sequence).

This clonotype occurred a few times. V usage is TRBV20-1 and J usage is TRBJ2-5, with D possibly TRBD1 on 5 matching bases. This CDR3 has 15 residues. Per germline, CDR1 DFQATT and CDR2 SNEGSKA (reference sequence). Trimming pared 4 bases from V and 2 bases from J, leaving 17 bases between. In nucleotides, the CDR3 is TGCAGTGCTATCGTGGGGCCCAGGGTGCAAGAGACCCAGTACTTC. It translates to CSAIVGPRVQETQYF.

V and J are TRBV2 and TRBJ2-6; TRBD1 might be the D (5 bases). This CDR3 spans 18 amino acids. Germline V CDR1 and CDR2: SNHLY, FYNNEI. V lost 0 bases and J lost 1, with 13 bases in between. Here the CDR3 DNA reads TGTGCCAGCAGTGAAGCAGGGTTAGGGGAATCTGGGGCCAACGTCCTGACTTTC. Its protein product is CASSEAGLGESGANVLTF.

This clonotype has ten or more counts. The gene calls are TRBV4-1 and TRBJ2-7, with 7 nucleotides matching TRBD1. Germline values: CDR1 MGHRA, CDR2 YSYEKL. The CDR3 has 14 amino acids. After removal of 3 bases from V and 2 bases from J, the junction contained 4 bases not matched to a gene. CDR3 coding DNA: TGCGCCAGCAGCCATCCGGGACAGACCTACGAGCAGTACTTC. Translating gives CASSHPGQTYEQYF.

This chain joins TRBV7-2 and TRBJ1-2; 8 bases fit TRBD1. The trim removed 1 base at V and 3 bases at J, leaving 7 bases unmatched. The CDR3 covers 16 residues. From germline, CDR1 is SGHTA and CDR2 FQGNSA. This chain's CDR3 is CASSLEGAGGYYGYTF. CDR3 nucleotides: TGTGCCAGCAGCTTAGAAGGGGCAGGGGGCTACTATGGCTACACCTTC.

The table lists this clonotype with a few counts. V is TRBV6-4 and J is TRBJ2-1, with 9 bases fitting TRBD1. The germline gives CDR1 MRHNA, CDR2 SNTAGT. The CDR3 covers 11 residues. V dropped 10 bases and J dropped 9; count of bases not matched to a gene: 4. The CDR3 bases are TGTGCCACCTCACAGGGGGCTGAGCAGTTCTTC. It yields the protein CATSQGAEQFF.

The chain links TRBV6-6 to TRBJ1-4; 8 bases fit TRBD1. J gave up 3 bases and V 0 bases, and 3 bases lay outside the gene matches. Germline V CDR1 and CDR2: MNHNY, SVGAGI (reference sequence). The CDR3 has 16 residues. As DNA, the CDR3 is TGTGCCAGCAGTTACTCGCAGGGGGCGGCTAATGAAAAACTGTTTTTT. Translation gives CASSYSQGAANEKLFF.

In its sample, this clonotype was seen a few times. The DNA of the CDR3 is TGCGCCAGCAGCCAACCCCAGCGGGGGGCCTACGAGCAGTACTTC. Its protein is CASSQPQRGAYEQYF. V usage is TRBV4-1 and J usage is TRBJ2-7; 9 nucleotides agree with TRBD2. The CDR3 is 15 residues long. V trimming: 2 bases; J trimming: 2 bases; junction bases outside the gene matches: 4. CDR1 and CDR2 from the germline V gene are MGHRA and YSYEKL.

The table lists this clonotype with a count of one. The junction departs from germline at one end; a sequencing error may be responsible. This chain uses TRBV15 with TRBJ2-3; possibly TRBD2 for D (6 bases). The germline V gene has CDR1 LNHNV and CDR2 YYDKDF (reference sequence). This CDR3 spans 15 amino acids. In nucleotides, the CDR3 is TGTGCCATCAGCAGAGGGTTGGGGCAGGGAGGTACGCAGTATTTT. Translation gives CAISRGLGQGGTQYF.

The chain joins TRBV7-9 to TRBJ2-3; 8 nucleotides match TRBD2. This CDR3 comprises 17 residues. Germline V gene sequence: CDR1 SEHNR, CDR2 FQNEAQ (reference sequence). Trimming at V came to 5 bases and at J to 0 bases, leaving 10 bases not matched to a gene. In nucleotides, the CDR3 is TGTGCCAGCAGCGGGCGAGGACTAGCAGTTAGCACAGATACGCAGTATTTT. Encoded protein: CASSGRGLAVSTDTQYF.

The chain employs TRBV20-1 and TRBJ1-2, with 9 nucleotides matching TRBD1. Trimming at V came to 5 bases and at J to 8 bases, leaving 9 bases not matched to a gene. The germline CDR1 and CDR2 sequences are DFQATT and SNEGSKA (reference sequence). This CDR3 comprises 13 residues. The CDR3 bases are TGCAGTGCTGGATACAGGGGGCGCAGGGGCTACACCTTC. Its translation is CSAGYRGRRGYTF.

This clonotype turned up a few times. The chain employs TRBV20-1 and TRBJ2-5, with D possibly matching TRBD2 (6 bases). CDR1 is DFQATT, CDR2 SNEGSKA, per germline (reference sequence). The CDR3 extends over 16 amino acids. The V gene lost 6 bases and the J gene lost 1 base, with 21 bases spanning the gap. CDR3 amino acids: CSAAILGGAFQETQYF. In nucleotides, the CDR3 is TGCAGTGCCGCAATCCTGGGCGGGGCCTTCCAAGAGACCCAGTACTTC.

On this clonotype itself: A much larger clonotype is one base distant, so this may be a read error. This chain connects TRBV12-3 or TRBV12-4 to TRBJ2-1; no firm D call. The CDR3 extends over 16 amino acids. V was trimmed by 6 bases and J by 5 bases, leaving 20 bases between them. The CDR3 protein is CASSRGVECRDNEQFF. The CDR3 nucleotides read TGTGCCAGCAGCCGTGGCGTGGAGTGTAGGGACAATGAGCAGTTCTTC.

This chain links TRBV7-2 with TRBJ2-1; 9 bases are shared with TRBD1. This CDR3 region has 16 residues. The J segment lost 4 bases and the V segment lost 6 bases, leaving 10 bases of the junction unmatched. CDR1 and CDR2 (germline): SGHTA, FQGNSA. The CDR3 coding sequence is TGTGCCAGCAGTGAGGACGGGACAGGGAAATACAATGAGCAGTTCTTC. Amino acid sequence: CASSEDGTGKYNEQFF. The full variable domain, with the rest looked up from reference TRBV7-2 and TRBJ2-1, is GAGVSQSPSNKVTEKGKDVELRCDPISGHTALYWYRQSLGQGLEFLIYFQGNSAPDKSGLPSDRFSAERTGGSVSTLTIQRTQQEDSAVYLCASSEDGTGKYNEQFFGPGTRLTVL.

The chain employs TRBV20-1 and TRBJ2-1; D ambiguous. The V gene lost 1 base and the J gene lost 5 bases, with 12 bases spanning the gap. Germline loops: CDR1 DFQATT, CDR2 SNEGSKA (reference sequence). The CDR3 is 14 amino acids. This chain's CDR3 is CSARAGVPHNEQFF. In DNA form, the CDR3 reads TGCAGTGCTAGAGCCGGAGTGCCACACAATGAGCAGTTCTTC.

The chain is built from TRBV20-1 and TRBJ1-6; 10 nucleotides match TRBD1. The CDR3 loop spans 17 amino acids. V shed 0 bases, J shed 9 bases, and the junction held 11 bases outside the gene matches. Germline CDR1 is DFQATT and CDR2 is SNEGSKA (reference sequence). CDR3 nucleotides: TGCAGTGCTAGAGATGAGAGACAGGGGGCTTTATCTTCACCCCTCCACTTT. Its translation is CSARDERQGALSSPLHF.

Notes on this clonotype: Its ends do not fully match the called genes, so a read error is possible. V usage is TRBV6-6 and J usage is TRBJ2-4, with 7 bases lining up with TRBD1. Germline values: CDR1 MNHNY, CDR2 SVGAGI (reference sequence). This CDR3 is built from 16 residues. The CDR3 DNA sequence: TGTGCCGGCAGACCTACGACAGGGACGGCCAAAAACATTCAGTACTTC. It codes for CAGRPTTGTAKNIQYF.

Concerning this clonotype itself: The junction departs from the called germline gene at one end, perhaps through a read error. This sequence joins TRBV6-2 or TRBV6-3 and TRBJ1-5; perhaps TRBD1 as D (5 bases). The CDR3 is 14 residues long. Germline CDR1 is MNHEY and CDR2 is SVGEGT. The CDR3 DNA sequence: TGTGCCAGCAGGTACTCTGCAGGGTTTCAGCCCCAGCATTTT. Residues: CASRYSAGFQPQHF.

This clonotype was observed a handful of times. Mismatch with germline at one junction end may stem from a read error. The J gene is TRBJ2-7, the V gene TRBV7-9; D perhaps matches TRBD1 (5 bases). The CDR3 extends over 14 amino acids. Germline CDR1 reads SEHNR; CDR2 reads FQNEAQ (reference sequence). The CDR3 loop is CAGSMDTHLREQYF. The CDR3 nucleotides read TGTGCCGGCAGCATGGACACACACTTGAGGGAGCAGTACTTC.

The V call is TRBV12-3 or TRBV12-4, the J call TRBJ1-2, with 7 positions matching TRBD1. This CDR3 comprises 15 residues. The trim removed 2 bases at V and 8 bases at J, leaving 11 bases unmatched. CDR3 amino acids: CASSLHPRQGGGYTF. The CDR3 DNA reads TGTGCCAGCAGTTTACATCCCCGACAGGGTGGAGGCTACACCTTC.

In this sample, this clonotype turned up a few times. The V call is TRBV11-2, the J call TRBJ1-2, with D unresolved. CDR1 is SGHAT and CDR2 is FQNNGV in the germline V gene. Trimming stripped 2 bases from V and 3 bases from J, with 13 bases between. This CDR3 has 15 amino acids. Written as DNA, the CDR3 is TGTGCCAGCAGCTTACGAGGGAAGTCAGACTATGGCTACACCTTC. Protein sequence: CASSLRGKSDYGYTF. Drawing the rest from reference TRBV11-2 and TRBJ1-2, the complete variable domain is EAGVAQSPRYKIIEKRQSVAFWCNPISGHATLYWYQQILGQGPKLLIQFQNNGVVDDSQLPKDRFSAERLKGVDSTLKIQPAKLEDSAVYLCASSLRGKSDYGYTFGSGTRLTVV.